Each of the 23 T cell receptor beta chains below was sequenced from the same sample in a study of blood T cell repertoires in COVID-19. The data were produced by immunoSEQ multiplex PCR, yet TCRdb's version contains in-frame clones alone and is incomplete. The sample includes about 140,000 clones, 65% to 90% of them seen just once. Sample: peripheral blood. Every receptor here comes from a man aged 55 to 70 with active or convalescent COVID-19.

V gene TRBV6-5 combines with J gene TRBJ1-5; 8 bases fit TRBD1. V gave up 7 bases and J gave up 2 bases; unmatched junction bases: 7. Germline-derived CDR1 and CDR2 are MNHEY and SVGAGI. This CDR3 region has 15 residues. DNA for the CDR3: TGTGCCAGCATATCCAGGGGGCTTGGCAATCAGCCCCAGCATTTT. Translating it yields CASISRGLGNQPQHF.

This chain uses TRBV24-1 with TRBJ2-4, with 7 bases fitting TRBD2. This CDR3 is built from 17 residues. Germline values: CDR1 KGHDR, CDR2 SFDVKD. V was pared by 4 bases and J by 1 base, with 9 bases of the junction left unmatched. The CDR3 bases are TGTGCCACCAGTGAGAATCTAGCGGTCGGGGCCAAAAACATTCAGTACTTC. Translated, it gives CATSENLAVGAKNIQYF.

This clone was detected only once. V is TRBV6-4 and J is TRBJ2-3, with D possibly being TRBD2 (5 bases). The CDR3 runs to 19 residues. Per germline, CDR1 MRHNA and CDR2 SNTAGT. Trimming removed 2 bases from V and 2 bases from J, with 23 bases in between. The DNA for the CDR3 is TGTGCCAGCAGTGACGTTTGTCTAAAAATAGCGATACTCACAGATACGCAGTATTTT. Its translation: CASSDVCLKIAILTDTQYF.

The chain couples TRBV30 to TRBJ2-7; tentative D call: TRBD1 (5 bases). With 0 bases removed from V and 12 bases from J, the gap between germline ends came to 15 bases. The CDR3 is made up of 12 amino acids. Germline lookup yields CDR1 GTSNPN and CDR2 SVGIG (reference sequence). CDR3 region: CAWSVQGARRYF. The CDR3 region has the DNA TGTGCCTGGAGTGTACAAGGGGCCAGGAGGTACTTC.

The chain combines TRBV15 with TRBJ2-5, with 9 bases identical to TRBD2. CDR1 is LNHNV, CDR2 YYDKDF, per germline (reference sequence). The CDR3 sequence is 16 residues long. Germline trimming cut 0 bases from V and 3 bases from J; bases unmatched to any gene: 5. CDR3 coding DNA: TGTGCCACCAGCAGAGATCCGGGACTAGCTGAAGAGACCCAGTACTTC. Translated: CATSRDPGLAEETQYF.

This chain connects TRBV11-2 to TRBJ1-4; unclear D gene. The CDR3 runs 16 residues. V was cut by 1 base and J by 4 bases, with 13 bases left in between. Germline V lookup: CDR1 SGHAT, CDR2 FQNNGV. The CDR3 protein is CASSLAADWSNEKLFF. In DNA, the CDR3 is TGTGCCAGCAGCTTAGCAGCAGATTGGAGTAATGAAAAACTGTTTTTT. Variable domain in full (rest from reference TRBV11-2 and TRBJ1-4): EAGVAQSPRYKIIEKRQSVAFWCNPISGHATLYWYQQILGQGPKLLIQFQNNGVVDDSQLPKDRFSAERLKGVDSTLKIQPAKLEDSAVYLCASSLAADWSNEKLFFGSGTQLSVL.

V usage is TRBV14 and J usage is TRBJ1-4, with unresolved D. CDR1 SGHDN and CDR2 FVKESK come from the germline V gene. V lost 4 bases, J lost 3 bases, and 15 bases lay in between. The length of the CDR3 is 16 residues. In DNA, the CDR3 is TGTGCCAGCAGCCGACACCCCCGAGGGCCTAATGAAAAACTGTTTTTT. Its translation: CASSRHPRGPNEKLFF.

The V gene is TRBV6-6, the J gene TRBJ2-7; D not resolved. CDR1 is MNHNY, CDR2 SVGAGI, per germline (reference sequence). Deletions cut 2 bases from V and 5 bases from J, with 10 bases between. The CDR3 length is 13 residues. CDR3 nucleotides: TGTGCCAGCAGTTACCCGCGAATAGACGAGCAGTACTTC. The encoded protein is CASSYPRIDEQYF.

The genes are TRBV10-2 and TRBJ2-4; 9 bases are shared with TRBD1. Germline V gives CDR1 WSHSY, CDR2 SAAADI. The CDR3 runs to 15 residues. The junction had 3 bases not matched to a gene; V was cut back by 4 bases and J by 2 bases. The CDR3 sequence: CASSAQGATKNIQYF. CDR3 DNA sequence: TGCGCCAGCAGTGCACAGGGGGCGACCAAAAACATTCAGTACTTC.

The chain joins TRBV11-2 to TRBJ2-2, with 11 bases matching TRBD1. Per germline, CDR1 SGHAT and CDR2 FQNNGV. The CDR3 loop spans 15 amino acids. With 3 bases clipped from V and 7 bases from J, the junction kept 4 bases outside the gene matches. The CDR3 here is CASSFGQGAFGELFF. The CDR3 bases are TGTGCCAGCAGCTTTGGACAGGGGGCTTTCGGGGAGCTGTTTTTT.

The chain combines TRBV28 with TRBJ1-5, with 9 bases that match TRBD1. This CDR3 region has 17 residues. The ends lost 5 bases at V and 5 bases at J; junction bases unmatched: 13. Germline CDR1 MDHEN, CDR2 SYDVKM. Written as DNA, the CDR3 is TGTGCCAGCAGTAATACAGGGGGCCTAGGTCCCTATCAGCCCCAGCATTTT. This encodes CASSNTGGLGPYQPQHF.

This clone was picked up one time. The chain combines TRBV6-5 with TRBJ2-1, with a tentative D call TRBD2 (6 bases). Germline V gene data show CDR1 as MNHEY and CDR2 as SVGAGI. CDR3 length: 12 amino acids. Deletions cut 5 bases from V and 13 bases from J, with 15 bases between. CDR3 amino acids: CASSRLGLPQFF. The CDR3 region has the DNA TGTGCCAGCAGTCGACTGGGACTGCCCCAGTTCTTC.

The chain has TRBV11-2 and TRBJ1-6; D not certain. Trimming removed 1 base from V and 9 bases from J, with 13 bases in between. The CDR3 runs 15 residues. CDR1 and CDR2 (germline): SGHAT, FQNNGV. CDR3 DNA: TGTGCCAGCAGCTTAGTAACGGGTTTGGCTTCACCCCTCCACTTT. Translation: CASSLVTGLASPLHF.

CDR3 coding DNA: TGTGCCAGCAGCCTTTCCCAGGGAATGATGGGTGAAAAACTGTTTTTT. Its translation is CASSLSQGMMGEKLFF. This chain uses TRBV16 with TRBJ1-4; tentative D call: TRBD1 (5 bases). Germline-derived CDR1 and CDR2 are KGHSY and FQNENV. CDR3 length: 16 amino acids. V was shortened by 4 bases and J by 7 bases, with 19 bases between the two germline ends.

J is TRBJ1-1 and V is TRBV5-5; 9 positions agree with TRBD1. V lost 4 bases to trimming and J lost 3 bases; unmatched junction nucleotides: 4. CDR1 and CDR2 (germline): SGHKS, YYEKEE (reference sequence). This CDR3 spans 14 amino acids. The CDR3 coding sequence is TGTGCCAGCAGCCACAGGGGGCTGGACACTGAAGCTTTCTTT. Translation gives CASSHRGLDTEAFF.

This clone was detected once. V and J are TRBV5-5 and TRBJ2-1; 7 nucleotides match TRBD2. The CDR3 loop spans 18 amino acids. The junction had 16 bases not matched to a gene; V was cut back by 0 bases and J by 7 bases. Germline V gene data show CDR1 as SGHKS and CDR2 as YYEKEE (reference sequence). Written as DNA, the CDR3 is TGTGCCAGCAGCTTGGCGTTACGTGGGGGGGTCGGTAAAAATGAGCAGTTCTTC. Protein sequence: CASSLALRGGVGKNEQFF.

V gene TRBV12-5 combines with J gene TRBJ2-3; D is unresolved. The CDR3 extends over 16 amino acids. CDR1 and CDR2 from the germline V gene are LGHNT and FRNRAP. V lost 5 bases, J lost 4 bases, and 19 bases lay in between. The DNA for the CDR3 is TGTGCTAGTGGTACCACTCGGGTCTCCTCCGCAGATACGCAGTATTTT. This sequence encodes CASGTTRVSSADTQYF.

The chain has TRBV5-1 and TRBJ2-1; D is unclear. The CDR3 consists of 15 residues. Germline assignment: CDR1 SGHRS and CDR2 YFSETQ. Trimming shortened V by 0 bases and J by 0 bases, and 7 bases separated the two germline ends. The CDR3, as DNA: TGCGCCAGCAGCTTGGAAGCACTCTCCTACAATGAGCAGTTCTTC. This encodes CASSLEALSYNEQFF.

The CDR3 nucleotides are TGCAGTGCCGCGAACTTCGATACGCAGTATTTT. Encoded protein: CSAANFDTQYF. This chain links TRBV20-1 with TRBJ2-3; D unresolved. The CDR3 is 11 amino acids. From germline, CDR1 is DFQATT and CDR2 SNEGSKA (reference sequence). V was trimmed by 6 bases and J by 6 bases, leaving 10 bases between them.

This clone was picked up one time. The chain combines TRBV6-5 with TRBJ2-1; D possibly corresponds to TRBD1 (5 bases). This CDR3 has 14 amino acids. In germline, CDR1 is MNHEY, CDR2 SVGAGI. V lost 2 bases and J 7 bases, leaving 12 bases between the germline ends. CDR3 region: CASSYQDKRNEQFF. CDR3 nucleotide sequence: TGTGCCAGCAGTTACCAGGACAAGAGGAATGAGCAGTTCTTC.

This chain connects TRBV4-1 to TRBJ2-1; 12 positions match TRBD2. V lost 1 base, J lost 2 bases, and 12 bases stayed unmatched. This CDR3 comprises 20 residues. In germline, CDR1 is MGHRA, CDR2 YSYEKL. The CDR3 loop is CASSQGRLAGDGTPYNEQFF. CDR3 coding DNA: TGCGCCAGCAGCCAAGGTAGACTAGCGGGAGATGGTACCCCCTACAATGAGCAGTTCTTC.

The rearrangement links TRBV5-1 to TRBJ2-7, with a weak D call TRBD1 (6 bases). The CDR3 runs to 15 residues. V was clipped by 2 bases and J by 3 bases, with 15 bases between them. Germline loops: CDR1 SGHRS, CDR2 YFSETQ. Here the CDR3 reads CASSLTPRDNYEQYF. In DNA form, the CDR3 reads TGCGCCAGCAGCTTAACACCCCGGGACAACTACGAGCAGTACTTC.

The chain links TRBV2 to TRBJ2-5, with 13 bases aligning to TRBD2. J gave up 2 bases and V 6 bases, and 6 bases lay outside the gene matches. The CDR3 contains 16 residues. CDR1 and CDR2 (germline): SNHLY, FYNNEI. CDR3 loop: CASRPGLAGAQETQYF. The CDR3 coding sequence is TGTGCCAGCAGACCCGGACTAGCGGGGGCTCAAGAGACCCAGTACTTC.